Below, one TCR beta chain is given with its context. The specificity of this receptor is unknown. Base qualities are not at hand, and no much larger clone is one base apart. The receptor library was made with the immunoSEQ multiplex PCR assay. The published analysis was carried out like this. Preprocessing removed nonproductive sequences and CDR3s not starting with C, not ending with F or W, or shorter than 7 amino acids. The MANAFEST web app identified antigen-specific clonotypes based on expansion compared with the reference and other culture wells. To be counted as positive, a clone had to show significant expansion compared with the reference culture, at an FDR below 0.05, in 2 of 3 replicate wells. For a clone to be considered positive, significant expansion relative to all other tandem wells and an odds ratio above 5 were also required. CDR3 homology was measured as pairwise Levenshtein distance, computed with the stringdist R package after trimming three terminal residues from each end. The clones in this table, taken by TCRdb from immuneACCESS, are in-frame only. Not every clone is retained; where verified, under half of the shortfall comes from an unresolved V gene, and the cause of the rest is unknown. The V and J calls and clone size come from that table; D and trimming were worked out from the DNA. In this sample the table shows about 26,000 clones, over 60% of which occur a single time. The ten largest make up 18% of the sample.

This specimen belongs to a study of CD4 T cells in relation to SARS-CoV-2 and coronaviruses (dated by TCRdb to 2020 to 2022). In terms of the full investigation: In the ViraFEST assay, PBMCs were grown with antigen for nine to eleven days, and TCR beta CDR3s were then sequenced to identify antigen-specific clonal expansions. The Adaptive Biotechnologies TCR-sequencing kit was used to sequence samples from three pre-COVID donors and the naive versus memory experiments, whereas other data were Illumina-based. Shared crossreactive spike epitopes were mapped to their HLA restriction using patient-derived lymphoblastoid cell lines. At the level of individual TCR clonotypes, the study evaluated whether memory CD4+ T cells crossreact between the spike proteins of SARS-CoV-2 and those of common cold coronaviruses. The negative reference condition was either a culture with an HIV-1 Nef peptide pool or a culture with no peptide. A different TCR-beta assay, based on Illumina, was used to sequence expansion assays from other donors in the study. The paper as a whole reports these results and caveats: Compared with monoreactive clones, crossreactive clones had significantly weaker SARS-CoV-2-driven expansion, a result consistent with antigenic imprinting. In roughly two thirds of donors, memory CD4+ clonotypes turned up that crossrecognized SARS-CoV-2 and at least one common cold coronavirus spike. Pre-pandemic and post-infection samples were not both contributed by any donor, so tracing of the source of pre-existing responses was limited. Small numbers of patients and of tested TCRs were a limitation of the study. Because the crossreactivity analysis focused on spike protein, crossreactivity against other viral proteins was not assessed.

CD4+ T cells from unexposed donors were collected before the COVID-19 pandemic (2011-2018). After less than 13 days of culture, CD4+ T cells were isolated with the EasySep CD4+ T cell isolation kit. Unexposed donor CD4+ T cells were tested for reactivity to SARS-CoV-2 S and N and four common cold coronavirus spike pools, as cell number allowed. Each well held about 2 million PBMCs cultured in IMDM containing 5% human AB serum and 7.5 to 10 IU/ml IL-2. Half of the culture medium was replaced with fresh IL-2-containing medium on days 3 and 7. In general, triplicate replicate wells were used for every peptide culture condition. The leukapheresis product used for the unexposed donors was purchased from a commercial source. PBMCs were isolated from leukapheresis product or whole blood by Ficoll-Paque PLUS gradient centrifugation. PBMCs were either cryopreserved at -140 degrees C or used fresh in the expansion assay. The QIAamp Micro DNA Kit was used to extract genomic DNA from the CD4+ T cells.

This sequence was found in a human donor in good health. The sequencing input was CD4+ T cells from PBMCs, cultured in vitro.

CDR3 sequence: CASSLGGQTYGYTF. The bases are TGTGCCAGCAGTTTAGGAGGACAGACCTATGGCTACACCTTC. Here the chain combines TRBV27 and TRBJ1-2, and perhaps TRBD1 as D gene, on 6 matching bases. Sequences MNHEY (CDR1) and SMNVEV (CDR2) are obtained from the germline V gene (reference sequence). Between the V and J ends, shortened by 2 bases and 4 bases respectively, the junction contains 11 bases. The CDR3 goes from the cysteine to the phenylalanine over 14 residues. The read is trimmed to its CDR3 DNA, 42 bases read in frame from base 1.